A selection of T cell receptor beta chains follows, all from one sample in a study of cytomegalovirus exposure and HLA in healthy donors. Clones were sequenced by immunoSEQ multiplex PCR, and TCRdb holds only the in-frame ones, with some missing. The sample has some 130,000 clones, more than 75% seen once. The sample was PBMCs. These TCRs come from a man aged 30 to 45 in good health and CMV-seronegative. CDR3s include the opening cysteine and the closing phenylalanine or tryptophan. A D gene is named only where the DNA matches it firmly. Clone size is shown for a subset of rows, as once, few, many or a class of expanded clone.

cdr3_aa: CASHTGGSGYTF
cdr3_nt: TGTGCCAGCCACACGGGGGGATCTGGCTACACCTTC
v_call: TRBV28
d_call: -
j_call: TRBJ1-2
clone_size: -

cdr3_aa: CASSPSGSSTDTQYF
cdr3_nt: TGTGCCAGCAGCCCAAGCGGGAGTAGTACAGATACGCAGTATTTT
v_call: TRBV9
d_call: TRBD2
j_call: TRBJ2-3
clone_size: -

cdr3_aa: CASSSGLGETQYF
cdr3_nt: TGTGCCAGTAGTTCGGGACTAGGCGAGACCCAGTACTTC
v_call: TRBV19
d_call: TRBD2
j_call: TRBJ2-5
clone_size: -

cdr3_aa: CASSRNTGMNTIYF
cdr3_nt: TGTGCCAGCAGCCGAAATACAGGGATGAACACCATATATTTT
v_call: TRBV11-2
d_call: -
j_call: TRBJ1-3
clone_size: once

cdr3_aa: CASSLEGRGNEQYF
cdr3_nt: TGCGCCAGCAGCTTAGAGGGGAGGGGGAACGAGCAGTACTTC
v_call: TRBV5-1
d_call: -
j_call: TRBJ2-7
clone_size: -

cdr3_aa: CASSPKPTADTQYF
cdr3_nt: TGTGCCAGCAGTCCTAAACCCACGGCAGATACGCAGTATTTT
v_call: TRBV27
d_call: -
j_call: TRBJ2-3
clone_size: -

cdr3_aa: CAWRRQLGDTQYF
cdr3_nt: TGTGCCTGGAGGCGACAATTGGGAGATACGCAGTATTTT
v_call: TRBV30
d_call: -
j_call: TRBJ2-3
clone_size: -

cdr3_aa: CASSLVGREAFF
cdr3_nt: TGTGCCAGCAGCTTGGTGGGCAGAGAGGCTTTCTTT
v_call: TRBV5-4
d_call: -
j_call: TRBJ1-1
clone_size: few

cdr3_aa: CASSHTWSGGCTF
cdr3_nt: TGTGCCAGCAGTCACACCTGGTCGGGGGGGTGTACCTTC
v_call: TRBV7-2
d_call: -
j_call: TRBJ1-2
clone_size: -

cdr3_aa: CASSTGGGHYGYTF
cdr3_nt: TGTGCCAGTAGCACAGGGGGCGGTCACTATGGCTACACCTTC
v_call: TRBV19
d_call: TRBD1
j_call: TRBJ1-2
clone_size: -

cdr3_aa: CASSPPSSGSIYEQYF
cdr3_nt: TGTGCCAGCTCACCTCCAAGTAGCGGGAGTATCTACGAGCAGTACTTC
v_call: TRBV18
d_call: TRBD2
j_call: TRBJ2-7
clone_size: -

cdr3_aa: CASSAMTGYPYNEQFF
cdr3_nt: TGCGCCAGCAGTGCAATGACAGGGTACCCCTACAATGAGCAGTTCTTC
v_call: TRBV10-1
d_call: TRBD1
j_call: TRBJ2-1
clone_size: -

cdr3_aa: CASSGRESRQFF
cdr3_nt: TGTGCCAGCAGCGGCAGGGAAAGTCGACAGTTCTTC
v_call: TRBV7-2
d_call: -
j_call: TRBJ2-1
clone_size: -

cdr3_aa: CASRQGALSGANVLTF
cdr3_nt: TGTGCCAGCAGACAGGGGGCACTCTCTGGGGCCAACGTCCTGACTTTC
v_call: TRBV27
d_call: TRBD1
j_call: TRBJ2-6
clone_size: -

cdr3_aa: CAISGQGNTEAFF
cdr3_nt: TGTGCCATCAGTGGACAGGGAAACACTGAAGCTTTCTTT
v_call: TRBV10-3
d_call: TRBD1
j_call: TRBJ1-1
clone_size: few

cdr3_aa: CASSSSGRRTGELFF
cdr3_nt: TGTGCCAGCAGCTCTAGCGGGAGAAGGACCGGGGAGCTGTTTTTT
v_call: TRBV28
d_call: TRBD2
j_call: TRBJ2-2
clone_size: -

cdr3_aa: CASSAAPVPDTQYF
cdr3_nt: TGTGCCAGCAGTGCCGCTCCGGTCCCAGATACGCAGTATTTT
v_call: TRBV6-4
d_call: -
j_call: TRBJ2-3
clone_size: -

cdr3_aa: CASSQVQGGKSYEQYF
cdr3_nt: TGCGCCAGCAGCCAAGTTCAGGGGGGAAAGTCCTACGAGCAGTACTTC
v_call: TRBV4-3
d_call: -
j_call: TRBJ2-7
clone_size: few

cdr3_aa: CASSALPARDGYTF
cdr3_nt: TGTGCCAGCAGCGCCCTCCCGGCCCGGGATGGCTACACCTTC
v_call: TRBV7-9
d_call: -
j_call: TRBJ1-2
clone_size: once

cdr3_aa: CASRSDFSGNTIYF
cdr3_nt: TGTGCCAGTAGATCTGACTTCTCTGGAAACACCATATATTTT
v_call: TRBV19
d_call: -
j_call: TRBJ1-3
clone_size: -

cdr3_aa: CASSIREFSYNEQFF
cdr3_nt: TGCGCCAGCAGCATCCGGGAATTTTCCTACAATGAGCAGTTCTTC
v_call: TRBV5-1
d_call: -
j_call: TRBJ2-1
clone_size: -

cdr3_aa: CASSQAGVSYNEQFF
cdr3_nt: TGTGCCAGTTCCCAGGCGGGAGTATCCTACAATGAGCAGTTCTTC
v_call: TRBV19
d_call: TRBD2
j_call: TRBJ2-1
clone_size: -

cdr3_aa: CAISDETTSTDTQYF
cdr3_nt: TGTGCCATCAGTGACGAGACTACTAGCACAGATACGCAGTATTTT
v_call: TRBV10-3
d_call: -
j_call: TRBJ2-3
clone_size: -

cdr3_aa: CSVARLTQETQYF
cdr3_nt: TGCAGCGTTGCCAGGCTCACCCAAGAGACCCAGTACTTC
v_call: TRBV29-1
d_call: -
j_call: TRBJ2-5
clone_size: -

cdr3_aa: CASSPTSDEQYF
cdr3_nt: TGTGCCAGCTCACCCACTAGCGACGAGCAGTACTTC
v_call: TRBV18
d_call: TRBD2
j_call: TRBJ2-7
clone_size: -

cdr3_aa: CASQSTGGQPQHF
cdr3_nt: TGTGCCAGCCAATCCACAGGGGGTCAGCCCCAGCATTTT
v_call: TRBV6-5
d_call: TRBD1
j_call: TRBJ1-5
clone_size: -

cdr3_aa: CASSAIVVDEQFF
cdr3_nt: TGTGCCAGCAGCGCGATAGTGGTGGATGAGCAGTTCTTC
v_call: TRBV9
d_call: -
j_call: TRBJ2-1
clone_size: -

cdr3_aa: CASSLFIGQGLNEQYF
cdr3_nt: TGTGCCAGCAGTTTATTTATAGGACAGGGGTTAAACGAGCAGTACTTC
v_call: TRBV27
d_call: TRBD1
j_call: TRBJ2-7
clone_size: -

cdr3_aa: CASSLDARGEGLNSPLHF
cdr3_nt: TGCGCCAGCAGCTTGGATGCGCGGGGTGAAGGACTTAATTCACCCCTCCACTTT
v_call: TRBV5-1
d_call: -
j_call: TRBJ1-6
clone_size: -

cdr3_aa: CASSFQPGTGGLYYEQYF
cdr3_nt: TGTGCCAGCAGCTTTCAACCAGGGACAGGGGGCTTGTACTACGAGCAGTACTTC
v_call: TRBV7-9
d_call: TRBD1
j_call: TRBJ2-7
clone_size: -

cdr3_aa: CASSVDGRYSGNTIYF
cdr3_nt: TGTGCCAGCAGCGTAGATGGCAGGTACTCTGGAAACACCATATATTTT
v_call: TRBV9
d_call: -
j_call: TRBJ1-3
clone_size: -

cdr3_aa: CASSFLPSTGGSGYTF
cdr3_nt: TGTGCCAGCAGCTTCCTACCTTCGACAGGGGGATCTGGCTACACCTTC
v_call: TRBV7-2
d_call: TRBD1
j_call: TRBJ1-2
clone_size: -

cdr3_aa: CASSFQSGKDAEAFF
cdr3_nt: TGTGCCAGCTCATTTCAATCAGGGAAGGACGCTGAAGCTTTCTTT
v_call: TRBV18
d_call: -
j_call: TRBJ1-1
clone_size: -

cdr3_aa: CASSRQINQPQHF
cdr3_nt: TGTGCCAGCAGTCGACAGATCAATCAGCCCCAGCATTTT
v_call: TRBV6-5
d_call: -
j_call: TRBJ1-5
clone_size: few

cdr3_aa: CASSQLGTGVRGQYF
cdr3_nt: TGTGCCAGCAGCCAACTCGGGACTGGGGTACGAGGGCAGTACTTC
v_call: TRBV14
d_call: -
j_call: TRBJ2-7
clone_size: -